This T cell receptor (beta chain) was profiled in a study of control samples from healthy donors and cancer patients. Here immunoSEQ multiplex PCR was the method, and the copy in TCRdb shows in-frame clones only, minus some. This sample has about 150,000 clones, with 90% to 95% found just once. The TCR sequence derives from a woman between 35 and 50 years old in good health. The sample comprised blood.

The DNA of the CDR3 is TGTGCCAGCAGCCAAGTCACGCCAGGATTAGCCGGGGAGCTGTTTTTT. Translation: CASSQVTPGLAGELFF. The V gene is TRBV14, the J gene TRBJ2-2; D remains ambiguous. V lost 1 base and J 6 bases, leaving 15 bases between the germline ends. Germline CDR1 is SGHDN and CDR2 is FVKESK. This CDR3 contains 16 residues.